This entry lists 24 T cell receptor beta chains sequenced from one sample in a study of human CD8 memory T cell subsets. Production of TCR beta libraries used UMI-labeled 5' RACE as the method. TCRdb reworked the 5' RACE reads into one entry per CDR3 protein, no DNA. The sample totals some 6,900 distinct CDR3 sequences. Progenitor exhausted-like CD8+ memory cells (TPEX) were CCR7+ PD-1+ TIGIT+. Material: CD8+ T cells from PBMCs. The receptor set was obtained from a human donor in good health.

This clonotype ranks as medium-sized in terms of frequency. The chain couples TRBV4-1 to TRBJ2-2; as DNA is missing, the TRBD1 call by TCRdb cannot be tested. The CDR3 length is 16 residues. Germline V CDR1 and CDR2: MGHRA, YSYEKL. CDR3 sequence: CASSQGPGGAGGELFF.

The V gene is TRBV29-1, the J gene TRBJ2-7; TCRdb indicates TRBD2, and absent DNA this call remains unverified. The CDR3 has 14 amino acids. Germline CDR1 reads SQVTM; CDR2 reads ANQGSEA. This chain's CDR3 is CSVEPLAGLYEQYF.

The CDR3: CSARDLDLLAKNIQYF. The chain employs TRBV20-1 and TRBJ2-4; the TRBD2 assignment by TCRdb is unverifiable without DNA. The CDR3 is 16 residues long. Germline V gene data show CDR1 as DFQATT and CDR2 as SNEGSKA (reference sequence).

The CDR3 is CSVDQPGISEQYF. The chain combines TRBV29-1 with TRBJ2-7; the TRBD1 assignment by TCRdb is unverifiable without DNA. The CDR3 is 13 amino acids. Per germline, CDR1 SQVTM and CDR2 ANQGSEA.

The rearrangement links TRBV27 to TRBJ2-1. CDR3 length: 15 amino acids. Germline V lookup: CDR1 MNHEY, CDR2 SMNVEV (reference sequence). CDR3 sequence reads: CASSPLGSSYNEQFF.

This rearrangement joins TRBV10-3 to TRBJ2-7; with no DNA, the TCRdb D assignment of TRBD1 cannot be verified. The CDR3 length is 14 residues. Germline CDR1 ENHRY, CDR2 SYGVKD. CDR3 sequence: CAINPGQGAYEQYF.

The chain links TRBV29-1 to TRBJ2-1. Germline V gene lookup returns CDR1 SQVTM and CDR2 ANQGSEA. The CDR3 contains 15 residues. CDR3 residues: CSVDYGVGPYNEQFF.

The chain carries TRBV2 and TRBJ2-3; no DNA is available, so the TRBD1 call from TCRdb remains unchecked. This CDR3 comprises 14 residues. Per germline, CDR1 SNHLY and CDR2 FYNNEI. The CDR3 spells CASSPGHNTDTQYF.

The genes are TRBV12-3 or TRBV12-4 and TRBJ1-5; TCRdb names TRBD1, which stays unverified in the absence of DNA. This CDR3 has 14 amino acids. Here the CDR3 reads CASSLNRGNQPQHF.

The chain carries TRBV27 and TRBJ2-3; no DNA is available, so the TRBD2 call from TCRdb remains unchecked. Germline CDR1 is MNHEY and CDR2 is SMNVEV (reference sequence). CDR3 size: 15 residues. This chain's CDR3 is CASSLTRVGTDTQYF.

The V and J genes are TRBV28 and TRBJ2-7; TCRdb's D call of TRBD1 is untestable without DNA. CDR1 MDHEN and CDR2 SYDVKM come from the germline V gene. The CDR3 spans 14 residues. The CDR3 spells CASSSIEGGYEQYF.

The V and J genes are TRBV28 and TRBJ2-1; TCRdb's D call of TRBD1 is untestable without DNA. Germline V gene data show CDR1 as MDHEN and CDR2 as SYDVKM. CDR3 length: 16 residues. This chain's CDR3 is CASSLYRGRPYNEQFF. Full variable domain (outside the CDR3, taken from reference TRBV28 and TRBJ2-1): DVKVTQSSRYLVKRTGEKVFLECVQDMDHENMFWYRQDPGLGLRLIYFSYDVKMKEKGDIPEGYSVSREKKERFSLILESASTNQTSMYLCASSLYRGRPYNEQFFGPGTRLTVL.

The chain links TRBV12-3 or TRBV12-4 to TRBJ2-3; TCRdb returns TRBD2, unconfirmable since there is no DNA. The CDR3 runs to 16 residues. The CDR3 is CASSLVVSPDTDTQYF.

This clonotype is called medium-sized based on its frequency. The genes are TRBV5-5 and TRBJ1-1; TCRdb lists TRBD1, though no DNA is available to test this call. The CDR3 is 15 amino acids. Germline V CDR1 and CDR2: SGHKS, YYEKEE (reference sequence). The CDR3 spells CASSSFTGVNTEAFF.

This clonotype is medium-sized by frequency. The chain recombines TRBV5-1 with TRBJ1-1; checking the TCRdb D call of TRBD1 is not possible without DNA. CDR1 SGHRS and CDR2 YFSETQ come from the germline V gene. The CDR3 runs 14 residues. The CDR3 region is CASSPGTGNTEAFF.

V is TRBV20-1 and J is TRBJ2-1. The CDR3 has 13 amino acids. Germline assignment: CDR1 DFQATT and CDR2 SNEGSKA (reference sequence). CDR3 sequence: CSASTNLYNEQFF.

This chain uses TRBV5-1 with TRBJ2-1; with no DNA, the TCRdb D assignment of TRBD2 cannot be verified. Germline lookup yields CDR1 SGHRS and CDR2 YFSETQ. There are 15 residues in the CDR3. The CDR3 loop is CASTPFGGSNNEQFF.

The chain combines TRBV28 with TRBJ1-1; TCRdb gives TRBD1 as the D gene, but with no DNA this cannot be confirmed. Per the germline V gene, CDR1 is MDHEN and CDR2 is SYDVKM. The CDR3 contains 13 residues. The CDR3 region is CASGYRGSTEAFF.

The chain has TRBV9 and TRBJ2-7; TCRdb gives TRBD2 as the D gene, but with no DNA this cannot be confirmed. This CDR3 has 14 amino acids. CDR1 SGDLS and CDR2 YYNGEE come from the germline V gene. This CDR3 is CASSVSALGYEQYF.

The V gene is TRBV6-4, the J gene TRBJ1-5; TCRdb's D call of TRBD1 is untestable without DNA. From germline, CDR1 is MRHNA and CDR2 SNTAGT. This CDR3 contains 14 residues. The CDR3 sequence is CASRSDRGYQPQHF.

Its frequency marks this clonotype as medium-sized (0.01 to 0.1%). The J gene is TRBJ2-5, the V gene TRBV4-1; TCRdb's D gene call, TRBD1, goes unchecked for lack of DNA. The CDR3 is made up of 15 amino acids. Germline values: CDR1 MGHRA, CDR2 YSYEKL. CDR3 sequence: CASSQRQGAGETQYF.

V and J are TRBV12-3 or TRBV12-4 and TRBJ1-1; TCRdb lists TRBD1, though no DNA is available to test this call. The CDR3 consists of 14 residues. The chain's CDR3 is CASSTTGVGTEAFF.

This clonotype shows up as medium-sized by frequency. The chain couples TRBV7-9 to TRBJ2-3; the TCRdb call, TRBD2, lacks DNA for checking. The CDR3 runs to 15 residues. CDR1 is SEHNR, CDR2 FQNEAQ, per germline (reference sequence). Here the CDR3 reads CASSSDEGEADTQYF. The variable domain in full, completed from reference TRBV7-9 and TRBJ2-3, reads DTGVSQNPRHKITKRGQNVTFRCDPISEHNRLYWYRQTLGQGPEFLTYFQNEAQLEKSRLLSDRFSAERPKGSFSTLEIQRTEQGDSAMYLCASSSDEGEADTQYFGPGTRLTVL.

The rearrangement links TRBV20-1 to TRBJ2-1. The CDR3 length is 12 residues. Germline V gene lookup returns CDR1 DFQATT and CDR2 SNEGSKA (reference sequence). CDR3: CSARAGSAEQFF.